One sample yielded the 8 T cell receptor beta chains listed below, sequenced in a study of blood T cell repertoires in COVID-19. Profiling relied on immunoSEQ multiplex PCR, and the TCRdb table lists in-frame clones only, not all of them. In the table there are roughly 290,000 clones, roughly 84% of which are singletons. The sample taken for sequencing was peripheral blood. All receptors derive from a person aged 65 to 85 with COVID-19, enrolled during active disease.

This clone has just a few counts. The chain links TRBV27 to TRBJ2-2, with no clear D. CDR1 MNHEY and CDR2 SMNVEV come from the germline V gene (reference sequence). The CDR3 extends over 17 amino acids. The ends were cut back, 2 bases at V and 4 bases at J, with 17 bases in the middle. CDR3: CASSLAPRVASTGELFF. As DNA, the CDR3 is TGTGCCAGCAGTTTAGCCCCACGAGTCGCTAGCACCGGGGAGCTGTTTTTT.

This chain uses TRBV11-2 with TRBJ1-1, with 10 bases identical to TRBD1. The CDR3 is 16 amino acids. CDR1 is SGHAT and CDR2 is FQNNGV in the germline V gene. V gave up 5 bases and J gave up 2 bases; unmatched junction bases: 8. CDR3 sequence reads: CASSKPRDRGNTEAFF. The DNA for the CDR3 is TGTGCCAGCAGCAAGCCCCGGGACAGGGGAAACACTGAAGCTTTCTTT. Filled out from reference TRBV11-2 and TRBJ1-1, the complete variable domain reads EAGVAQSPRYKIIEKRQSVAFWCNPISGHATLYWYQQILGQGPKLLIQFQNNGVVDDSQLPKDRFSAERLKGVDSTLKIQPAKLEDSAVYLCASSKPRDRGNTEAFFGQGTRLTVV.

V and J are TRBV24-1 and TRBJ2-3, with TRBD2 matching 7 bases. V was pared by 3 bases and J by 2 bases, with 7 bases of the junction left unmatched. CDR3 length equals 16 residues. CDR1 KGHDR and CDR2 SFDVKD come from the germline V gene. The CDR3 DNA is TGTGCCACCAGTGATAGCGGGGCCAGGACCACAGATACGCAGTATTTT. Translation gives CATSDSGARTTDTQYF.

This chain connects TRBV19 to TRBJ1-5; D uncertain. This CDR3 contains 19 residues. Between the trimmed V and J ends, which lost 1 base and 0 bases, there was a span of 19 bases. CDR1 and CDR2 (germline): LNHDA, SQIVND (reference sequence). CDR3 nucleotides: TGTGCCAGTAGTATAGTTTTACGACCGATTAGCAATAGCAATCAGCCCCAGCATTTT. Its translation is CASSIVLRPISNSNQPQHF.

The rearrangement uses TRBV7-6 and TRBJ1-1; 10 bases map to TRBD1. CDR1 is SGHVS and CDR2 is FNYEAQ in the germline V gene. This CDR3 is 18 amino acids long. V shed 2 bases and J 1 base; nucleotides not matched to a gene: 10. DNA for the CDR3: TGTGCCAGCAGCTTAATGCCGGGACAGGGGTCGGGGAACACTGAAGCTTTCTTT. Translation: CASSLMPGQGSGNTEAFF.

The chain joins TRBV21-1 to TRBJ2-1; the DNA was not compared with TRBD2, the D call given in the table. TRBV21-1 is termed a pseudogene. There are 16 residues in the CDR3. The CDR3 sequence is CASSSRPSGSWDEQFF. CDR3 nucleotides: TGTGCCAGCAGCTCAAGACCCAGCGGGAGCTGGGATGAGCAGTTCTTC.

In DNA form, the CDR3 reads TGCGCCAGCAGTCGACAGGGCCAGAACACTGAAGCTTTCTTT. This gives the protein CASSRQGQNTEAFF. The chain recombines TRBV5-1 with TRBJ1-1, with 7 bases lining up with TRBD1. CDR3 length equals 14 residues. J lost 1 base, V lost 5 bases, and 5 bases had no gene match. CDR1 SGHRS and CDR2 YFSETQ come from the germline V gene.

The rearrangement joins TRBV19 to TRBJ2-3, with TRBD2 matching over 7 bases. Per the germline V gene, CDR1 is LNHDA and CDR2 is SQIVND (reference sequence). The CDR3 is 16 amino acids. Losses at the gene ends were 3 bases for V and 2 bases for J; bases not matched to a gene: 8. The CDR3 DNA is TGTGCCAGTAGTATCCTTGCGGGAGCGATCACAGATACGCAGTATTTT. This encodes CASSILAGAITDTQYF.